Ten or more counts support the clone carrying this TCR beta chain. Unique molecular identifiers were incorporated during preparation of the TCRbeta library. One entry per CDR3 protein results from TCRdb running MiXCR on the PCR reads. The table has approximately 91,000 distinct CDR3 sequences, 8% to 9% seen once. CDR1 KGHSH and CDR2 LQKENI come from the germline V gene. CDR3 length: 18 residues. The trim removed 1 base at V and 5 bases at J, leaving 11 bases unmatched. This sample is part of a study of T-cell reconstitution after alpha-beta-depleted transplantation in children. This clonotype originated in a human donor who donated a stem cell graft to a child with congenital amegakaryocytic thrombocytopenia. Specimen: PBMCs from the stem cell graft donor, collected from the stem cell graft. The V and J genes are TRBV18 and TRBJ2-3; 11 nucleotides match TRBD2. CDR3 residues: CASSPRPTSGAGGDTQYF. The CDR3 DNA follows: TGTGCCAGCTCACCACGACCGACTAGCGGGGCTGGAGGAGATACGCAGTATTTT.